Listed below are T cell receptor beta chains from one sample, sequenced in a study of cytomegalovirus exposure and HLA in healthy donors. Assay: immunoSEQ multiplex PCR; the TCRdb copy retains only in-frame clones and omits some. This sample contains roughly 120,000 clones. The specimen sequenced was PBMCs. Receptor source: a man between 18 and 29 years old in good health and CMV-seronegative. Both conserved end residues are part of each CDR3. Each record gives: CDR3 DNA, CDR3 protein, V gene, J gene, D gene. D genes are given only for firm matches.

DNA: TGTGCCAGCAGTAGTCTAGCGGGGGGGGACAATGAGCAGTTCTTC
CDR3: CASSSLAGGDNEQFF
V: TRBV25-1
J: TRBJ2-1
D: TRBD2

DNA: TGTGCCAGCAGCGGTAGCGTAGGGTCCAATCAGCCCCAGCATTTT
CDR3: CASSGSVGSNQPQHF
V: TRBV7-8
J: TRBJ1-5
D: NA

DNA: TGTGCCAGCAGTGAGGCCGTCGGGACAGGCCATCAGCCCCAGCATTTT
CDR3: CASSEAVGTGHQPQHF
V: TRBV6-1
J: TRBJ1-5
D: TRBD1

DNA: TGTGCCTGCCAAACCGGACAGGGGTTGACAGGTCAGCCCCAGCATTTT
CDR3: CACQTGQGLTGQPQHF
V: TRBV30
J: TRBJ1-5
D: TRBD1

DNA: TGTGCCAGCAGTTTCGGGCTAGCGGGCTCCTACAATGAGCAGTTCTTC
CDR3: CASSFGLAGSYNEQFF
V: TRBV28
J: TRBJ2-1
D: TRBD2

DNA: TGTGCCAGCAGCGGAAGGGGGGGGAACTATGGCTACACCTTC
CDR3: CASSGRGGNYGYTF
V: TRBV14
J: TRBJ1-2
D: NA

DNA: TGTGCCAGCAGCCCAGGGGGGACTAGCTTACACTACAATGAGCAGTTCTTC
CDR3: CASSPGGTSLHYNEQFF
V: TRBV9
J: TRBJ2-1
D: TRBD2

DNA: TGTGCCAGCAGCTTTAAGGGAAGGGGCGGCACTGAAGCTTTCTTT
CDR3: CASSFKGRGGTEAFF
V: TRBV7-9
J: TRBJ1-1
D: NA

DNA: TGTGCCAGCTCAGGGCGGGGAGACTTAAATCAGCCCCAGCATTTT
CDR3: CASSGRGDLNQPQHF
V: TRBV6-1
J: TRBJ1-5
D: NA

DNA: TGTGCCAGCAGCAAAGGTCCAGGAGGTTACGAGCAGTACTTC
CDR3: CASSKGPGGYEQYF
V: TRBV7-2
J: TRBJ2-7
D: NA

DNA: TGCGCCAGCAGCTTGGCCGTGGGGCAGGGCGGCACTGAAGCTTTCTTT
CDR3: CASSLAVGQGGTEAFF
V: TRBV5-1
J: TRBJ1-1
D: NA

DNA: TGTGCCAGTACCACGGGACAGACAAACACCGGGGAGCTGTTTTTT
CDR3: CASTTGQTNTGELFF
V: TRBV19
J: TRBJ2-2
D: TRBD1

DNA: TGCGCCAGCAGCTCAAATCCACAGGGGGCAGGTGGCTACACCTTC
CDR3: CASSSNPQGAGGYTF
V: TRBV5-1
J: TRBJ1-2
D: TRBD1

DNA: TGTGCCAGCAGCGGGTATGGCGGGAGGGCCCCCGAGCAGTACTTC
CDR3: CASSGYGGRAPEQYF
V: TRBV7-2
J: TRBJ2-7
D: TRBD2

DNA: TGTGCCAGCAACAGCCCCCCGGGACAGGGGACAACAGATACGCAGTATTTT
CDR3: CASNSPPGQGTTDTQYF
V: TRBV9
J: TRBJ2-3
D: TRBD1

DNA: TGTGCCAGCAGCCTCCCCCACGGGACTAGTGTGGAGACCCAGTACTTC
CDR3: CASSLPHGTSVETQYF
V: TRBV9
J: TRBJ2-5
D: TRBD2

DNA: TGTGCCACCAGCAGAGTGGGCAGCGGTAATGAAAAACTGTTTTTT
CDR3: CATSRVGSGNEKLFF
V: TRBV15
J: TRBJ1-4
D: NA

DNA: TGTGCCAGCAGCTTGAGTCAGACTAGCGGGACAGATACGCAGTATTTT
CDR3: CASSLSQTSGTDTQYF
V: TRBV7-2
J: TRBJ2-3
D: TRBD2

DNA: TGTGCCAGCTCCGCCGGGGGAACCGGGGAGCTGTTTTTT
CDR3: CASSAGGTGELFF
V: TRBV28
J: TRBJ2-2
D: NA

DNA: TGTGCCAGCCGTGAACAGGGGGTAATTGGAAACACCATATATTTT
CDR3: CASREQGVIGNTIYF
V: TRBV18
J: TRBJ1-3
D: TRBD1

DNA: TGTGCCAGCAGTGAGGGGACTATGGGGGCCAACGTCCTGACTTTC
CDR3: CASSEGTMGANVLTF
V: TRBV6-4
J: TRBJ2-6
D: TRBD2

DNA: TGCGCCAGCAGTGTCACCTCAGGGGCCACAGATACGCAGTATTTT
CDR3: CASSVTSGATDTQYF
V: TRBV28
J: TRBJ2-3
D: NA

DNA: TGTGCCATCAGTGAGTCCTCGAGCGGGGAGCTGTTTTTT
CDR3: CAISESSSGELFF
V: TRBV10-3
J: TRBJ2-2
D: NA

DNA: TGTGCCAGCAGCTCCCAGACAGGTTGGGCCAAAAACATTCAGTACTTC
CDR3: CASSSQTGWAKNIQYF
V: TRBV7-2
J: TRBJ2-4
D: NA

DNA: TGCGCCAGCAGCCAGACTAGCGGGGGCGGTACGCAGTATTTT
CDR3: CASSQTSGGGTQYF
V: TRBV5-1
J: TRBJ2-3
D: TRBD2

DNA: TGTGCCAGCAGTTACTCGAGGTTCAGGGGGTTTTACGAGCAGTACTTC
CDR3: CASSYSRFRGFYEQYF
V: TRBV6-5
J: TRBJ2-7
D: TRBD1

DNA: TGTGCCAGCAGTTCAACAGGGGGCTGGGGTCAGCCCCAGCATTTT
CDR3: CASSSTGGWGQPQHF
V: TRBV6-6
J: TRBJ1-5
D: TRBD1

DNA: TGCGCCAGCAGCTTCCTGGTAATGGGACAGGGGGACGATACGCAGTATTTT
CDR3: CASSFLVMGQGDDTQYF
V: TRBV5-1
J: TRBJ2-3
D: TRBD1

DNA: TGTGCCATGAATCAGGGAGGTCAAGAGACCCAGTACTTC
CDR3: CAMNQGGQETQYF
V: TRBV10-3
J: TRBJ2-5
D: NA

DNA: TGCGCCAGCAGCTTGGTTTTCGGTGAAGCTTTCTTT
CDR3: CASSLVFGEAFF
V: TRBV5-1
J: TRBJ1-1
D: NA

DNA: TGTGCCAGCAGTCTTTTCTACAATGAGCAGTTCTTC
CDR3: CASSLFYNEQFF
V: TRBV28
J: TRBJ2-1
D: NA

DNA: TGTGCCAGCAGTCCCAGCGCTGGAGAAGCAACCTACGAGCAGTACTTC
CDR3: CASSPSAGEATYEQYF
V: TRBV27
J: TRBJ2-7
D: NA

DNA: TGTGCCATCAGTGAGGGGCAGAATGGCTACACCTTC
CDR3: CAISEGQNGYTF
V: TRBV10-3
J: TRBJ1-2
D: NA

DNA: TGTGCCAGTAGGGGAAGGTCGAACAGGGGCTTCAATCAGCCCCAGCATTTT
CDR3: CASRGRSNRGFNQPQHF
V: TRBV19
J: TRBJ1-5
D: TRBD1

DNA: TGTGCCAGCAGTTACTACAGGGGGAGTGATACGCAGTATTTT
CDR3: CASSYYRGSDTQYF
V: TRBV6-5
J: TRBJ2-3
D: TRBD1

DNA: TGTGCCAGCAGAGACAGAGGCAATCAGCCCCAGCATTTT
CDR3: CASRDRGNQPQHF
V: TRBV6-5
J: TRBJ1-5
D: NA

DNA: TGCGCCAGCAGCTCATCCGGGTCAACTAATGAAAAACTGTTTTTT
CDR3: CASSSSGSTNEKLFF
V: TRBV5-1
J: TRBJ1-4
D: NA

DNA: TGTGCCAGCAGCTTACGGGCAGGGAATCCCTCTGGAAACACCATATATTTT
CDR3: CASSLRAGNPSGNTIYF
V: TRBV7-6
J: TRBJ1-3
D: NA

DNA: TGTGCCAGTAGGTCTGGTCGGGGGGGAATGAACACTGAAGCTTTCTTT
CDR3: CASRSGRGGMNTEAFF
V: TRBV19
J: TRBJ1-1
D: NA

DNA: TGCAGCGTTGCGCAGACTAGCGGGGGAAGTCACTACGAGCAGTACTTC
CDR3: CSVAQTSGGSHYEQYF
V: TRBV29-1
J: TRBJ2-7
D: TRBD2

DNA: TGTGCCGGCCAGACAGGGTCGAATTCACCCCTCCACTTT
CDR3: CAGQTGSNSPLHF
V: TRBV6-1
J: TRBJ1-6
D: TRBD1

DNA: TGTGCCAGCACCCTTGGACAGGGGGTCTACGAGCAGTACTTC
CDR3: CASTLGQGVYEQYF
V: TRBV6-1
J: TRBJ2-7
D: TRBD1

DNA: TGTGCCAGCAGCCAAGATTGGACTGTTCAGGTGGATGGCGAGCAGTACTTC
CDR3: CASSQDWTVQVDGEQYF
V: TRBV4-2
J: TRBJ2-7
D: NA

DNA: TGTGCCAGCAGTTTCTTTTCCGCCCTACAGGGGCAGGATGAAAAACTGTTTTTT
CDR3: CASSFFSALQGQDEKLFF
V: TRBV28
J: TRBJ1-4
D: TRBD1

DNA: TGTGCCAGCAGGGCAACAGGGAACTATGGCTGCACCTTC
CDR3: CASRATGNYGCTF
V: TRBV6-5
J: TRBJ1-2
D: NA

DNA: TGTGCCAGCAGCTCCCGACTAGCGGGGGGGTTCACGCAGTATTTT
CDR3: CASSSRLAGGFTQYF
V: TRBV5-6
J: TRBJ2-3
D: TRBD2

DNA: TGTGCCAGCAGCGCCCCCAGGACAGGCCCCCGAAATGGCTACACCTTC
CDR3: CASSAPRTGPRNGYTF
V: TRBV9
J: TRBJ1-2
D: TRBD1

DNA: TGCGCCAGCAGCTTCCTCCGGGACTATTCCTACGAGCAGTACTTC
CDR3: CASSFLRDYSYEQYF
V: TRBV5-1
J: TRBJ2-7
D: TRBD2

DNA: TGTGCCAGCAGTTCGCCGGGACAAACTAATGAAAAACTGTTTTTT
CDR3: CASSSPGQTNEKLFF
V: TRBV28
J: TRBJ1-4
D: NA

DNA: TGTGCCAGTAGTTTCAGACAGATCCCCAATCAGCCCCAGCATTTT
CDR3: CASSFRQIPNQPQHF
V: TRBV19
J: TRBJ1-5
D: NA

DNA: TGTGCTAGTGGTTCGTTGGAGCGGGGACTACGTCTAGGGGAGACCCAGTACTTC
CDR3: CASGSLERGLRLGETQYF
V: TRBV12-5
J: TRBJ2-5
D: TRBD2

DNA: TGTGCCCGTCGACTAGCGGGAAGCACAGATACGCAGTATTTT
CDR3: CARRLAGSTDTQYF
V: TRBV30
J: TRBJ2-3
D: TRBD2

DNA: TGTGCCAGCAGTTTCGTCCAGGGGAACGAGCAGTACTTC
CDR3: CASSFVQGNEQYF
V: TRBV28
J: TRBJ2-7
D: NA

DNA: TGTGCCAGCAGTTTAAGTATAGGGGGACAAGAGACCCAGTACTTC
CDR3: CASSLSIGGQETQYF
V: TRBV27
J: TRBJ2-5
D: NA